A selection of T cell receptor beta chains follows, all from one sample in a study of CD8 T cells in Susac syndrome. TCRdb itself ran the immunoSEQ multiplex PCR reads through MiXCR, one entry per CDR3 protein. This table holds more than 95,000 distinct CDR3 sequences, around 94% found once. Sequencing used CD4+ T cells from PBMCs. These receptors came from a human donor with multiple sclerosis. The CDR3 runs from the conserved cysteine through the conserved F or W. The D gene is left open where the match is weak. Clone size, where shown, is once, few, many, or a class for clones that have expanded.

J | length | D | V | size | DNA | CDR3
TRBJ1-2 | 13 | - | TRBV29-1 | - | TGCAGCGTCCTAACGGGACGTGTCTATGACTACACCTTC | CSVLTGRVYDYTF
TRBJ2-5 | 11 | - | TRBV2 | - | TGTGCCAGCAGACAGAAAGAGACCCAGTACTTC | CASRQKETQYF
TRBJ1-5 | 14 | - | TRBV29-1 | - | TGCAGCGCCGGGATGGGGGACATCAATCAGCCCCAGCATTTT | CSAGMGDINQPQHF
TRBJ1-6 | 19 | TRBD1 | TRBV6-5 | - | TGTGCCAGCAGTTACTTTTGGGACAGGGGAAGCTCCTATAATTCACCCCTCCACTTT | CASSYFWDRGSSYNSPLHF
TRBJ2-7 | 14 | - | TRBV25-1 | - | TGTGCCAGCAGTGAATTAGGAGACGTGCGCGAGCAGTACTTC | CASSELGDVREQYF
TRBJ1-1 | 16 | - | TRBV7-2 | - | TGTGCCAGCAGCTTGCGGACGTTCTTAGGAAACACTGAAGCTTTCTTT | CASSLRTFLGNTEAFF
TRBJ1-2 | 12 | - | TRBV11-1 | - | TGTGCCAGCAGCTTTGAGGGACATGGCTACACCTTC | CASSFEGHGYTF
TRBJ2-2 | 12 | - | TRBV20-1 | - | TGCAGTGCTAGTGGCGTTGGAGGGGAGCTGTTTTTT | CSASGVGGELFF
TRBJ2-7 | 17 | TRBD1 | TRBV4-2 | - | TGTGCCAGCAGCCAAGCAGGACACAGGGGAGTAGGCTACGAGCAGTACTTC | CASSQAGHRGVGYEQYF
TRBJ2-1 | 17 | - | TRBV7-2 | once | TGTGCCAGCAGTCCCAGAGGTGAGGGTGCGGGATACAATGAGCAGTTCTTC | CASSPRGEGAGYNEQFF
TRBJ1-2 | 16 | TRBD1 | TRBV20-1 | - | TGCAGTGCTAGAGGTTTAGGGCAGGGGGGTCAGTATGGCTACACCTTC | CSARGLGQGGQYGYTF
TRBJ2-7 | 16 | TRBD1 | TRBV5-6 | - | TGTGCCAGCAGACTAAAGGGTTACAGGGGGCGGTACGAGCAGTACTTC | CASRLKGYRGRYEQYF
TRBJ1-6 | 13 | TRBD1 | TRBV29-1 | - | TGCAGCGTTGGGACAGGGACGGGTTCACCCCTCCACTTT | CSVGTGTGSPLHF
TRBJ2-1 | 15 | - | TRBV2 | - | TGTGCCAGCCCGAAGGGCGGGGAGCCTTACAATGAGCAGTTCTTC | CASPKGGEPYNEQFF
TRBJ2-6 | 19 | TRBD1 | TRBV9 | - | TGTGCCAGCAGCGGGTACAGGGGTTCTACCGACTATGGGGCCAACGTCCTGACTTTC | CASSGYRGSTDYGANVLTF
TRBJ1-2 | 15 | - | TRBV15 | - | TGTGCCACCAGCAGAGATCGGGGTTCCAACTATGGCTACACCTTC | CATSRDRGSNYGYTF
TRBJ1-1 | 12 | - | TRBV20-1 | - | TGCAGTGCTGACTTACAGAACACTGAAGCTTTCTTT | CSADLQNTEAFF
TRBJ2-1 | 15 | - | TRBV3-1 | - | TGTGCCAGCAGCCCTTCGGATCCCCCCTACAATGAGCAGTTCTTC | CASSPSDPPYNEQFF
TRBJ2-5 | 13 | - | TRBV10-3 | - | TGTGCCATCAGTGCGAATAACCAAGAGACCCAGTACTTC | CAISANNQETQYF
TRBJ1-1 | 17 | TRBD1 | TRBV19 | - | TGTGCCAGTAGTATACCGAGCCTCGGCCAGGGGGAGACTGAAGCTTTCTTT | CASSIPSLGQGETEAFF
TRBJ2-5 | 14 | - | TRBV15 | - | TGTGCCACCAGCAGAGTTCGCGGCCAAGAGACCCAGTACTTC | CATSRVRGQETQYF
TRBJ1-5 | 15 | - | TRBV27 | - | TGTGCCAGCGCCCTGACCGTTAGCTTTGATCAGCCCCAGCATTTT | CASALTVSFDQPQHF